Below, one T cell receptor beta chain is given with its context. TCRdb's table, derived via immunoSEQ multiplex PCR, lists solely in-frame clones and lacks some. The sample records approximately 68,000 clones, 85% to 90% being singletons. The sample originates from a study of blood T cell repertoires in COVID-19. Study at large: COVID-19 samples collected from the United States, Italy and Spain covered acute and convalescent phases.

Trimming took off 0 bases at V and 0 bases at J, with 6 bases between the two ends. There are 15 residues in the CDR3. Germline CDR1 SGHTA, CDR2 FQGTGA. Sequenced: peripheral blood. This TCR derives from a man between 65 and 79 years old with active or convalescent COVID-19. The chain links TRBV7-3 to TRBJ2-1; D may be TRBD1 (5 bases). CDR3 amino acids: CASSLTGDSYNEQFF. The CDR3 region has the DNA TGTGCCAGCAGCTTAACAGGGGACTCCTACAATGAGCAGTTCTTC. Full variable domain (remainder filled in from reference TRBV7-3 and TRBJ2-1): GAGVSQTPSNKVTEKGKYVELRCDPISGHTALYWYRQSLGQGPEFLIYFQGTGAADDSGLPNDRFFAVRPEGSVSTLKIQRTERGDSAVYLCASSLTGDSYNEQFFGPGTRLTVL.